A single sample gave rise to the 5 T cell receptor delta chains below, sequenced in a study of Vδ1+ human thymocytes. Findings and caveats of the study: Thymic TRG and TRD repertoires appeared highly polyclonal.

Extracted RNA was reverse transcribed into cDNA. Multiplex PCR used pooled V-gene forward primers and a constant-region reverse primer to amplify CDR3s. TCRdb re-called clones from the multiplex PCR reads using CATT. The repertoire has tens of thousands of delta-chain clones, 15% to 20% of them found once; the top ten carry 0.5%. The antigens for these receptors are not known. Input material: Vdelta1+ gamma-delta thymocytes from the thymus. Specified subset: FACS-sorted CD3+ TCRalphabeta- TCRVdelta1+ TCRVdelta2- thymocytes. The receptors shown here come from a boy under two years old who had congenital heart surgery.

The table lists this clone with a few counts. The rearrangement uses TRAV29/DV5 and TRDJ1; D is unclear. Germline V gene lookup returns CDR1 NSMFDY and CDR2 ISSIKDK. The ends were cut back, 0 bases at V and 5 bases at J, with 8 bases in the middle. CDR3 length equals 12 residues. The CDR3 sequence is CAASAYLDKLIF. CDR3 sequence (DNA): TGTGCAGCAAGCGCGTACCTAGATAAACTCATCTTT.

This clone appeared a few times. This chain joins TRDV1 and TRDJ1, with unresolved D. Germline values: CDR1 TSWWSYY, CDR2 QGS. The CDR3 is 15 amino acids. Trimming cost V 0 bases and J 0 bases, with 8 bases left between them. DNA for the CDR3: TGTGCTCTTGGGGAACTGTGGTCCCACACCGATAAACTCATCTTT. Its translation: CALGELWSHTDKLIF.

In its sample, this clone is medium-sized (0.01 to 0.1%). The chain uses TRDV2 and TRDJ1; the match to TRDD3 covers 13 bases. The V segment lost 3 bases and the J segment 7 bases; nucleotides outside the gene matches: 10. The CDR3 runs to 16 residues. In germline, CDR1 is GEAIGNYY, CDR2 EKD. Written as DNA, the CDR3 is TGTGCCTGTGACGGCCCTATACTGGGGGATACGTCTAAACTCATCTTT. This encodes CACDGPILGDTSKLIF.

V usage is TRDV1 and J usage is TRDJ1; 10 bases fit TRDD3. The germline V gene encodes CDR1 TSWWSYY and CDR2 QGS. The CDR3 totals 21 residues. The junction had 21 bases not matched to a gene; V was cut back by 3 bases and J by 2 bases. Written as DNA, the CDR3 is TGTGCTCTTGGGGATCAGACATCGGACTGGCCTGGGGGATATGAGACCGATAAACTCATCTTT. Protein product: CALGDQTSDWPGGYETDKLIF.

The chain links TRDV1 to TRDJ1; 10 bases agree with TRDD3. The CDR3 has 17 residues. Trimming at V came to 8 bases and at J to 4 bases, leaving 16 bases not matched to a gene. CDR1 and CDR2 from the germline V gene are TSWWSYY and QGS. The CDR3 DNA sequence: TGTGCTCTTAGGGTTTCCGAGGGGGGATACGCGTTCGATAAACTCATCTTT. It codes for CALRVSEGGYAFDKLIF.